The present T cell receptor beta chain was sequenced within a study of human T cells and chemical hapten exposure. Trimming pared 2 bases from V and 2 bases from J, leaving 21 bases between. The germline gives CDR1 MNHEY, CDR2 SVGAGI. The CDR3 runs to 18 residues. Findings and caveats of the study: TCRs above 1 in 1000 frequency did not change with DPC sensitization.

The sample's time point: patch test 2, 6 weeks after DPC sensitization. As to treatment: therapeutic diphenylcyclopropenone sensitization with weekly scalp DPC. For the library, individual cDNA molecules each received unique molecular identifiers. MiXCR, run by TCRdb on the RACE reads, gives a single entry per CDR3 protein. In the table there are 360,000 or so distinct CDR3 sequences, 6% to 7% of which are singletons. A note on this clonotype: Its antigen is not identified.

Sequenced material: whole blood, taken in connection with sensitization to the hapten diphenylcyclopropenone (DPC). The genes are TRBV6-5 and TRBJ1-1, with D perhaps TRBD1 (5 bases). This TCR was recovered from a woman aged 18-30 years with alopecia areata. Some clones in this sample may be carry-over from other donors' samples. The CDR3 coding sequence is TGTGCCAGCAGTTACGTATACCCCCGGTCAGGGACCAACACTGAAGCTTTCTTT. Translation: CASSYVYPRSGTNTEAFF.